This entry features one T cell receptor (beta chain) sequence. Antigen: not known. Some clones are missing from TCRdb's copy, which holds only in-frame ones; the method was immunoSEQ multiplex PCR. The table shows about 160,000 clones, with over 80% occurring only once. This record belongs to a study of T cell responses to AZD1222 COVID-19 vaccine. Study-wide background: Second-dose timings of about 4 or about 12 weeks were pooled.

V shed 0 bases and J shed 10 bases, with 18 bases lying between them. Germline V gene sequence: CDR1 LGHNA, CDR2 YSLEER. This CDR3 comprises 15 residues. Study results and limitations: Spike-specific TCR breadth and depth grew following two AZD1222 doses. Females outnumbered males among donors, who were mostly white British; clonal diversity was possibly underestimated. Among spike-specific TCRs, nearly half reportedly target unmutated variant regions.

This sequence was found in an adult in good health. The sample here was peripheral blood, taken on day 0 of AZD1222 vaccination. The V and J genes are TRBV4-3 and TRBJ1-1, with D hard to call. The chain's CDR3 is CASSQDSRPMFRAFF. CDR3 in DNA: TGCGCCAGCAGCCAAGATTCGAGACCTATGTTTCGAGCTTTCTTT.